Presented here are 3 T cell receptor beta chains from one specimen sequenced in a study of T cell repertoires in cytomegalovirus infection. Each CDR3 protein is one row after TCRdb ran MiXCR on the reads. The data hold 250,000 to 300,000 distinct CDR3 sequences, with around 8.7% observed a single time. The specimen sequenced was PBMCs. These receptors all come from a human donor in good health (CMV status not recorded). Some clones in this sample may be carry-over from other donors' samples.

This clonotype occurred many times. J is TRBJ1-1 and V is TRBV5-6, with D unresolved. Trimming stripped 3 bases from V and 5 bases from J, with 8 bases between. The CDR3 runs 12 residues. Looked up from germline, CDR1 is SGHDT and CDR2 is YYEEEE. The CDR3 DNA is TGTGCCAGCAGCTCCCGGCCTACTGAAGCTTTCTTT. This translates into CASSSRPTEAFF. Combining the CDR3 with reference TRBV5-6 and TRBJ1-1 gives the whole variable domain DAGVTQSPTHLIKTRGQQVTLRCSPKSGHDTVSWYQQALGQGPQFIFQYYEEEERQRGNFPDRFSGHQFPNYSSELNVNALLLGDSALYLCASSSRPTEAFFGQGTRLTVV.

This clonotype was recorded at least ten times. The V call is TRBV20-1, the J call TRBJ2-3; D may be TRBD2 (6 bases). This CDR3 has 16 residues. The germline V gene encodes CDR1 DFQATT and CDR2 SNEGSKA (reference sequence). Trimming stripped 0 bases from V and 0 bases from J, with 13 bases between. The CDR3 sequence is CSARDGFSGSTDTQYF. The DNA of the CDR3 is TGCAGTGCTAGAGATGGGTTTAGCGGTAGCACAGATACGCAGTATTTT.

This clonotype has a count of ten or more. The V and J genes are TRBV28 and TRBJ1-1; D is perhaps TRBD1 (5 bases). Germline lookup yields CDR1 MDHEN and CDR2 SYDVKM. This CDR3 is built from 14 residues. The V end was cut by 1 base, the J end by 4 bases, with 10 bases between. CDR3 in amino acids: CASSLSGMGTEAFF. The CDR3 coding sequence is TGTGCCAGCAGTTTATCAGGGATGGGCACTGAAGCTTTCTTT.